The source of this T cell receptor beta chain is a study of identical twins. Study-level findings and limits: Conclusions came from cross-sectional statistical analysis, not from following the same donors. Analyses based on zero insertions could be partly confounded by invariant MAIT and iNKT cells.

Germline CDR1 and CDR2: SSHAT and FNYEAQ (reference sequence). This CDR3 spans 14 amino acids. Trimming removed 3 bases from V and 7 bases from J, with 12 bases in between. Unique molecular identifiers were present on the cDNA, which also gained a universal primer site by template switching. TCRdb itself ran the 5' RACE reads through MiXCR, one entry per CDR3 protein. This sample carries hundreds of thousands of distinct CDR3 sequences, roughly 7.2% of them seen once, and the ten largest clones take around 1.6%. In the case of this clonotype: Antigen unknown.

These data are also associated with another study on yellow fever vaccine responses in identical twins.

This TCR derives from a woman under 30 in good health. The chain uses TRBV7-7 and TRBJ2-2; D possibly corresponds to TRBD2 (5 bases). Sequencing input: PBMCs. The CDR3 is CASSFVSGNGELFF. DNA of the CDR3: TGTGCCAGCAGCTTCGTCTCGGGGAACGGGGAGCTGTTTTTT.